The rows below give T cell receptor beta chains drawn from one sample of a study of shared clonotypes between healthy human individuals. This table comes from immunoSEQ multiplex PCR, and its TCRdb copy is limited to in-frame clones, with some not included. The table has hundreds of thousands of clones, 95% to 97% seen once; the top ten hold more than 0.085%. The sequenced material came from naive CD8+ T cells sorted from blood. These receptors originate from a woman in her 30s in good health. The CDR3 runs from the conserved cysteine through the conserved F or W. A D gene is named only where the DNA matches it firmly. Where a row states a size, it is once, few, many or the class of an expanded clone; other rows omit it.

J gene | clone size | D gene | V gene | CDR3 protein | CDR3 DNA
TRBJ2-6 | . | . | TRBV4-1 | CASSQVWDTPSSGANVLTF | TGCGCCAGCAGCCAAGTATGGGACACCCCTTCTTCTGGGGCCAACGTCCTGACTTTC
TRBJ2-2 | . | . | TRBV5-6 | CASSLGFRGAGELFF | TGTGCCAGCAGCTTGGGGTTTCGGGGTGCCGGGGAGCTGTTTTTT
TRBJ2-3 | . | TRBD1 | TRBV19 | CASSLGTGARVDTQYF | TGTGCCAGTAGTTTGGGGACAGGGGCGCGTGTAGATACGCAGTATTTT
TRBJ2-5 | . | . | TRBV28 | CASATPILRETQYF | TGTGCCAGCGCTACACCAATCCTACGAGAGACCCAGTACTTC
TRBJ2-2 | . | . | TRBV4-1 | CASSQDLRYTGELFF | TGCGCCAGCAGCCAAGATCTGAGGTACACCGGGGAGCTGTTTTTT
TRBJ2-7 | . | . | TRBV5-4 | CASSSNTHYEQYF | TGTGCCAGCAGTTCTAACACTCACTACGAGCAGTACTTC
TRBJ2-7 | . | . | TRBV13 | CASSRQRVEQYF | TGTGCCAGCAGCCGCCAAAGGGTCGAGCAGTACTTC
TRBJ2-7 | . | . | TRBV4-2 | CASSQLVRGSYEQYF | TGTGCCAGCAGCCAATTAGTCCGAGGGTCCTACGAGCAGTACTTC
TRBJ1-1 | . | . | TRBV28 | CASSSALVTGTMNTEAFF | TGTGCCAGCAGTTCCGCATTAGTAACAGGGACAATGAACACTGAAGCTTTCTTT
TRBJ2-1 | . | TRBD2 | TRBV27 | CASSPGSGSPNEQFF | TGTGCCAGCAGCCCCGGTAGCGGGAGCCCGAATGAGCAGTTCTTC
TRBJ1-1 | . | . | TRBV5-1 | CASSLASYRGALNTEAFF | TGCGCCAGCAGCTTGGCGAGCTACCGCGGGGCTTTGAACACTGAAGCTTTCTTT
TRBJ1-5 | . | TRBD1 | TRBV27 | CASSLFGGTEYSNQPQHF | TGTGCCAGCAGTTTATTTGGCGGGACAGAGTATAGCAATCAGCCCCAGCATTTT
TRBJ2-1 | . | . | TRBV7-6 | CASSLGAGSSSYNEQFF | TGTGCCAGCAGCTTAGGAGCAGGGAGTAGCTCCTACAATGAGCAGTTCTTC
TRBJ1-4 | . | TRBD1 | TRBV4-1 | CASSQVGTGNEKLFF | TGCGCCAGCAGCCAAGTTGGGACAGGGAATGAAAAACTGTTTTTT
TRBJ2-5 | . | . | TRBV27 | CASSLGSGLETQYF | TGTGCCAGCAGTTTAGGGTCGGGGCTAGAGACCCAGTACTTC
TRBJ2-7 | . | TRBD2 | TRBV2 | CASSVIPTSEHYEQYF | TGTGCCAGCAGTGTAATACCGACTAGCGAGCACTACGAGCAGTACTTC
TRBJ2-2 | . | . | TRBV6-5 | CASSYGLNTGELFF | TGTGCCAGCAGTTACGGACTTAACACCGGGGAGCTGTTTTTT
TRBJ2-1 | . | . | TRBV4-1 | CASSHLGTYNEQFF | TGCGCCAGCAGCCATTTGGGAACCTACAATGAGCAGTTCTTC
TRBJ2-5 | . | TRBD1 | TRBV28 | CASSFYRGSQETQYF | TGTGCCAGCAGTTTTTACAGGGGGTCCCAAGAGACCCAGTACTTC
TRBJ1-4 | . | TRBD1 | TRBV2 | CASSVDRGRLAANEKLFF | TGTGCCAGCAGCGTGGACAGGGGAAGACTGGCAGCTAATGAAAAACTGTTTTTT
TRBJ2-1 | . | TRBD1 | TRBV30 | CAWSSGTGTNEQFF | TGTGCCTGGAGCTCCGGGACAGGAACCAATGAGCAGTTCTTC
TRBJ2-7 | . | . | TRBV11-2 | CASTNPGQGAYEQYF | TGTGCCAGCACCAATCCGGGACAAGGCGCCTACGAGCAGTACTTC
TRBJ1-3 | . | . | TRBV7-9 | CASSPRGGESTIYF | TGTGCCAGCAGCCCAAGGGGAGGGGAGAGCACCATATATTTT
TRBJ2-5 | . | . | TRBV25-1 | CASSPGGVETQYF | TGTGCCAGCAGTCCAGGGGGGGTAGAGACCCAGTACTTC
TRBJ2-3 | . | TRBD2 | TRBV10-2 | CASTLAGVGTDTQYF | TGCGCCAGCACCTTAGCGGGAGTTGGCACAGATACGCAGTATTTT
TRBJ2-1 | . | . | TRBV30 | CAWTLHSYNEQFF | TGTGCCTGGACCTTACACTCCTACAATGAGCAGTTCTTC
TRBJ2-5 | . | TRBD2 | TRBV7-9 | CASSPVTSVETQYF | TGTGCCAGCAGCCCCGTCACTAGCGTAGAGACCCAGTACTTC
TRBJ1-4 | . | . | TRBV11-2 | CASSSVEEGVNEKLFF | TGTGCCAGCAGCTCCGTGGAAGAGGGAGTTAATGAAAAACTGTTTTTT
TRBJ2-1 | . | TRBD2 | TRBV2 | CASSERAGGQWNEQFF | TGTGCCAGCAGTGAACGGGCGGGAGGGCAGTGGAATGAGCAGTTCTTC
TRBJ2-7 | . | TRBD2 | TRBV10-2 | CASSASGRAGNEQYF | TGCGCCAGCAGCGCCTCCGGCCGAGCGGGAAACGAGCAGTACTTC
TRBJ1-4 | . | . | TRBV27 | CASSPRGYNEKLFF | TGTGCCAGCAGTCCTAGGGGGTATAATGAAAAACTGTTTTTT
TRBJ2-7 | . | . | TRBV19 | CASREGYEQYF | TGTGCCAGTAGGGAAGGCTACGAGCAGTACTTC
TRBJ2-7 | . | TRBD1 | TRBV14 | CASSQVQGAYEQYF | TGTGCCAGCAGCCAAGTTCAGGGGGCCTACGAGCAGTACTTC
TRBJ1-1 | . | . | TRBV28 | CASSLSGGDTEAFF | TGTGCCAGCAGTTTATCGGGCGGCGACACTGAAGCTTTCTTT
TRBJ1-6 | . | . | TRBV28 | CASSKQVSRRDSPLHF | TGTGCCAGCAGTAAACAGGTCTCCCGAAGGGATTCACCCCTCCACTTT
TRBJ1-5 | . | TRBD1 | TRBV19 | CASSMEEMSGTGLNQPQHF | TGTGCCAGTAGTATGGAGGAAATGTCCGGGACAGGGTTGAATCAGCCCCAGCATTTT
TRBJ1-3 | . | TRBD1 | TRBV2 | CASSESTGAIWAGNTIYF | TGTGCCAGCAGTGAATCTACAGGGGCTATCTGGGCTGGAAACACCATATATTTT
TRBJ1-2 | . | TRBD1 | TRBV6-5 | CASSYDEGANYGYTF | TGTGCCAGCAGTTACGATGAGGGGGCGAACTATGGCTACACCTTC
TRBJ2-6 | . | . | TRBV15 | CAREDRRGDSGANVLTF | TGTGCCAGAGAAGACAGGAGGGGGGACTCTGGGGCCAACGTCCTGACTTTC
TRBJ2-1 | . | TRBD2 | TRBV28 | CASRRTSGSNEQFF | TGTGCCAGCAGGAGGACTAGCGGGAGCAATGAGCAGTTCTTC
TRBJ2-3 | . | . | TRBV28 | CASSFPLAISTDTQYF | TGTGCCAGCAGTTTCCCCCTAGCGATTAGCACAGATACGCAGTATTTT
TRBJ2-7 | . | TRBD1 | TRBV6-6 | CASNDGTGTYEQYF | TGTGCCAGCAACGACGGGACAGGGACGTACGAGCAGTACTTC
TRBJ2-3 | . | TRBD2 | TRBV2 | CASSEGAGGPAGDTQYF | TGTGCCAGCAGTGAAGGAGCGGGAGGGCCTGCGGGAGATACGCAGTATTTT
TRBJ1-5 | . | TRBD1 | TRBV19 | CASSITQGVNQPQHF | TGTGCCAGTAGTATTACACAGGGGGTCAATCAGCCCCAGCATTTT
TRBJ2-7 | . | TRBD2 | TRBV27 | CASSLSLGTKSYEQYF | TGTGCCAGCAGTTTGTCGTTGGGGACTAAGTCCTACGAGCAGTACTTC
TRBJ1-1 | . | . | TRBV11-2 | CASNRDGNTEAFF | TGTGCCAGCAACCGGGACGGGAACACTGAAGCTTTCTTT
TRBJ1-2 | . | . | TRBV2 | CASSESVTATGGYTF | TGTGCCAGCAGTGAATCAGTGACAGCTACGGGGGGCTACACCTTC
TRBJ2-7 | . | . | TRBV19 | CASSIVHGAYEQYF | TGTGCCAGTAGTATAGTCCACGGAGCCTACGAGCAGTACTTC
TRBJ2-7 | . | . | TRBV15 | CATSPPQVGGLTYEQYF | TGTGCCACCAGCCCTCCCCAAGTTGGCGGTCTAACCTACGAGCAGTACTTC
TRBJ2-6 | . | . | TRBV5-6 | CASSLEFAGSPGANVLTF | TGTGCCAGCAGCTTGGAATTCGCAGGCTCCCCTGGGGCCAACGTCCTGACTTTC
TRBJ2-1 | . | . | TRBV19 | CASSIGSGGYNEQFF | TGTGCCAGTAGTATTGGGTCAGGAGGCTACAATGAGCAGTTCTTC
TRBJ2-1 | once | TRBD2 | TRBV14 | CASSPFSFVSGRAGYNEQFF | TGTGCCAGCAGCCCCTTTTCGTTTGTCAGCGGGAGGGCCGGCTACAATGAGCAGTTCTTC
TRBJ2-1 | . | . | TRBV28 | CASSTRTYEQFF | TGTGCCAGCAGTACCCGGACTTATGAGCAGTTCTTC
TRBJ1-3 | once | . | TRBV9 | CASSSVRGDSGNTIYF | TGTGCCAGCAGCTCGGTGCGGGGGGACTCTGGAAACACCATATATTTT
TRBJ2-1 | . | TRBD1 | TRBV12-5 | CASGYGTGITIF | TGTGCTAGTGGCTACGGGACAGGGATCACTATCTTC
TRBJ2-7 | . | . | TRBV7-6 | CASREDGTYEQYF | TGTGCCAGCAGGGAGGACGGTACCTACGAGCAGTACTTC
TRBJ2-3 | . | . | TRBV2 | CASRREPGLLGTQYF | TGTGCCAGCAGAAGAGAGCCGGGACTCTTAGGTACGCAGTATTTT
TRBJ1-2 | . | . | TRBV29-1 | CSVVGEGGGGYTF | TGCAGCGTTGTCGGCGAAGGCGGCGGTGGCTACACCTTC